The table lists the clone carrying this T cell receptor (beta chain) with a few counts. Its antigen is not known. This sample is part of a study of CD8 T cells in ankylosing spondylitis. Whole-study results and caveats: Prior literature has documented some motif variants in synovial fluid and blood from reactive arthritis. Reports say disease-linked clones showed up significantly more in matched ankylosing spondylitis synovial fluid. Several highly homologous variants made up a TCR beta motif that seemed to typify ankylosing spondylitis blood. With a CD8+ phenotype, disease-linked clones were relatively rare in peripheral blood.

5'-RACE, quantitative and with molecular barcodes, yielded the TCR beta libraries. TCRdb passed the 5' RACE reads through MiXCR, listing each CDR3 protein once. The sample has about 540,000 distinct CDR3 sequences, about an eighth seen once. Germline CDR1 SEHNR, CDR2 FQNEAQ (reference sequence). This CDR3 region has 14 residues. Trimming pared 5 bases from V and 6 bases from J, leaving 14 bases between. The TCR was taken from a male donor with ankylosing spondylitis. What was sequenced was blood, either unsorted or a sorted T cell fraction (not recorded which). The gene calls are TRBV7-9 and TRBJ2-1; tentatively, D is TRBD1 (6 bases). For the CDR3, the DNA is TGTGCCAGCAGCACTAGAACAGGGTTCAATGAGCAGTTCTTC. It codes for CASSTRTGFNEQFF.